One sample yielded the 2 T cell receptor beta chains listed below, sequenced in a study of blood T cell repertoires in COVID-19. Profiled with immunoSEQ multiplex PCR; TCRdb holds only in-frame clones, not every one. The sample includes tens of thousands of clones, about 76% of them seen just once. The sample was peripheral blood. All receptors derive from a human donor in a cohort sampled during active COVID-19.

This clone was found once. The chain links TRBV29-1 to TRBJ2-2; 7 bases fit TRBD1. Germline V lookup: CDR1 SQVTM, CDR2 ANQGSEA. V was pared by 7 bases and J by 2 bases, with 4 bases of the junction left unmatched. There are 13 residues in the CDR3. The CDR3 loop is CSGGTANTGELFF. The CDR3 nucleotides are TGCAGCGGAGGGACAGCTAACACCGGGGAGCTGTTTTTT.

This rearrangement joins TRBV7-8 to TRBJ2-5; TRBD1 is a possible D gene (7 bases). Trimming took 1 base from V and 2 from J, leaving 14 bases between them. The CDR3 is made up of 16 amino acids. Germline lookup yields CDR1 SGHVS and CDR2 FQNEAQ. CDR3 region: CASSLGQGGGQETQYF. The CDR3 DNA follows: TGTGCCAGCAGCTTAGGACAGGGAGGTGGGCAAGAGACCCAGTACTTC.